This TCR beta chain was profiled in a study of blood T cells in healthy people across ages. A sample-barcoded 5' primer and a J-beta primer mix were used in a second PCR of roughly 7 to 12 cycles. MiXCR, applied by TCRdb to the 5' RACE reads, yields one record per CDR3 protein. The table lists approximately 670,000 distinct CDR3 sequences, about 43% of them singletons. Worth noting for this clonotype: This may stem from a read error, because a much larger clone lies one nucleotide away.

Germline CDR1 reads DFQATT; CDR2 reads SNEGSKA (reference sequence). The CDR3 runs to 15 residues. This sequence was found in a man older than 75 in good health. Input material: blood. The rearrangement uses TRBV20-1 and TRBJ2-7, with 13 bases matching TRBD2. The CDR3 region has the DNA TGCAGTGTTAGAGCAGGGACTAGCGGGAAATACGAGCAGTACTTC. Its translation is CSVRAGTSGKYEQYF.